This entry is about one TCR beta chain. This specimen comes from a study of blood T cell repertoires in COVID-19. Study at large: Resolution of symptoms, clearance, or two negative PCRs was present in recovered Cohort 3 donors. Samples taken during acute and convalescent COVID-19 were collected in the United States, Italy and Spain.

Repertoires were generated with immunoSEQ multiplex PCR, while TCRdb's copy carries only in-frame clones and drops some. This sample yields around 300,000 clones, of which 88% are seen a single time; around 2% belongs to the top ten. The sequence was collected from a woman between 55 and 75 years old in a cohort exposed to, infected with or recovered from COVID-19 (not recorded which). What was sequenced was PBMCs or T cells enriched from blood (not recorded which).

The CDR3 DNA reads as TGTGCCAGCAGGGGACGGGGGTTGCAGGACAATGAGCAGTTCTTC. Its translation: CASRGRGLQDNEQFF. V and J are TRBV27 and TRBJ2-1; a possible D gene is TRBD2 (6 bases). This CDR3 has 15 residues. CDR1 MNHEY and CDR2 SMNVEV come from the germline V gene (reference sequence). Trimming removed 6 bases from V and 5 bases from J, with 17 bases in between.